Following are 30 T cell receptor beta chains from one sample sequenced in a study of Graves' ophthalmopathy and Graves' hyperthyroidism (dated by TCRdb to 2016 to 2019). The instrument was an Illumina HiSeq 2000. For repertoire sequencing, the TCR beta CDR3 regions were amplified from RNA transcripts. The first round was an RT-PCR using HTBI primers with the Qiagen OneStep RT-PCR kit, and this first round was followed by a second-round multiplex PCR, then size selection and purification. TCRdb reran the public reads through fastp at Q25 and MiXCR, keeping productive beta chains. Records with the same CDR3 protein are collapsed into one entry carrying the most frequent genes and DNA. The sample table shows over 650,000 distinct CDR3 sequences, and roughly two fifths are seen once. The ten largest clones represent roughly 3% of the sample. Material for sequencing was peripheral blood. All receptors come from an adult man with Graves' ophthalmopathy.

The chain recombines TRBV10-3 with TRBJ1-1; D may be TRBD1 (6 bases). Per the germline V gene, CDR1 is ENHRY and CDR2 is SYGVKD. The CDR3 is 14 amino acids. Trimming took 4 bases from V and 3 from J, leaving 12 bases between them. The CDR3 spells CAISVMGGHTEAFF. The CDR3 region has the DNA TGTGCCATCAGTGTTATGGGGGGCCACACTGAAGCTTTCTTT.

A few counts support this clonotype. The V gene is TRBV7-8, the J gene TRBJ1-2; no clear D. The germline gives CDR1 SGHVS, CDR2 FQNEAQ. This CDR3 has 14 residues. Trimming took off 5 bases at V and 8 bases at J, with 18 bases between the two ends. This chain's CDR3 is CASSLGPLMVGYTF. In nucleotides, the CDR3 is TGTGCCAGCAGCCTGGGCCCTTTGATGGTAGGCTACACCTTC. Together with reference TRBV7-8 and TRBJ1-2, the CDR3 gives the full variable domain: GAGVSQSPRYKVAKRGQDVALRCDPISGHVSLFWYQQALGQGPEFLTYFQNEAQLDKSGLPSDRFFAERPEGSVSTLKIQRTQQEDSAVYLCASSLGPLMVGYTFGSGTRLTVV.

A few counts support this clonotype. J is TRBJ1-3 and V is TRBV11-3, with 7 bases that match TRBD1. Germline-derived CDR1 and CDR2 are SGHNT and YENEEA. The junction had 4 bases not matched to a gene; V was cut back by 5 bases and J by 0 bases. CDR3 length equals 15 residues. Here the CDR3 reads CASSRTGYSGNTIYF. The CDR3 DNA is TGTGCCAGCAGCCGGACAGGTTACTCTGGAAACACCATATATTTT.

The rearrangement uses TRBV5-1 and TRBJ1-1, with a weak D call TRBD1 (6 bases). V was shortened by 1 base and J by 1 base, with 29 bases between the two germline ends. CDR1 and CDR2 from the germline V gene are SGHRS and YFSETQ. The CDR3 has 21 residues. The CDR3 bases are TGCGCCAGCAGCTTGATGTTTTTATCGACCAGGGGCCGCCCTGAGAACACTGAAGCTTTCTTT. Protein sequence: CASSLMFLSTRGRPENTEAFF.

Details on this clonotype: One end of the junction fails to match germline, which may point to a read error. The chain joins TRBV10-3 to TRBJ1-1; D might be TRBD1 (5 bases). The germline V gene encodes CDR1 ENHRY and CDR2 SYGVKD. The CDR3 is made up of 16 amino acids. Here the CDR3 reads CASSYGDRASATEAFF. The CDR3 nucleotides are TGTGCCAGCAGTTACGGGGACCGGGCCTCAGCGACTGAAGCTTTCTTT.

This clonotype showed up many times. The V and J genes are TRBV10-3 and TRBJ2-5, with D possibly being TRBD1 or TRBD2 (5 bases each). In germline, CDR1 is ENHRY, CDR2 SYGVKD. This CDR3 has 12 residues. The V end lost 2 bases, the J end lost 4 bases, and 5 bases lay between the germline ends. Written as DNA, the CDR3 is TGTGCCATCAGTGAGGGGGGAGAGACCCAGTACTTC. Its translation: CAISEGGETQYF.

The chain carries TRBV25-1 and TRBJ2-5; D is ambiguous. Trimming pared 6 bases from V and 4 bases from J, leaving 12 bases between. The germline gives CDR1 MGHDK, CDR2 SYGVNS. The length of the CDR3 is 13 residues. The CDR3 here is CASSLWVAETQYF. Here the CDR3 DNA reads TGTGCCAGCAGCCTATGGGTGGCAGAGACCCAGTACTTC.

This clonotype was recorded at least ten times. This chain joins TRBV7-8 and TRBJ1-2; D gene uncertain. CDR1 is SGHVS, CDR2 FQNEAQ, per germline. V dropped 1 base and J dropped 8 bases, with 14 bases sitting between them. The CDR3 runs 14 residues. The CDR3: CASSLGRTAGGYTF. The CDR3 nucleotides read TGTGCCAGCAGCTTAGGCCGGACGGCTGGGGGCTACACCTTC.

In its sample, this clonotype was seen a few times. The genes are TRBV29-1 and TRBJ2-7; D is unclear. Germline values: CDR1 SQVTM, CDR2 ANQGSEA. Trimming took 4 bases from V and 2 from J, leaving 12 bases between them. The CDR3 has 13 amino acids. This CDR3 is CSVVVPTAYEQYF. In DNA form, the CDR3 reads TGCAGCGTTGTCGTCCCAACAGCCTACGAGCAGTACTTC.

This sequence joins TRBV16 and TRBJ2-7; no reliable D call. This CDR3 is 13 amino acids long. Between the trimmed V and J ends, which lost 0 bases and 7 bases, there was a span of 10 bases. Germline CDR1 and CDR2: KGHSY and FQNENV. The CDR3 is CASSQSPGGEQYF. The DNA for the CDR3 is TGTGCCAGCAGCCAATCACCTGGCGGTGAGCAGTACTTC.

This clonotype was seen repeatedly, ten times or more. The V gene is TRBV2, the J gene TRBJ1-2; possible D gene TRBD1, 6 bases. Germline V CDR1 and CDR2: SNHLY, FYNNEI. CDR3 length: 13 amino acids. Trimming removed 4 bases at V and 1 base at J, with 7 bases between. In DNA form, the CDR3 reads TGTGCCAGCAGTGCGGACAGTAACTATGGCTACACCTTC. Amino acids: CASSADSNYGYTF.

This clonotype was picked up many times. The gene calls are TRBV24-1 and TRBJ1-2, with D uncertain. The ends were cut back, 5 bases at V and 3 bases at J, with 6 bases in the middle. Germline V gives CDR1 KGHDR, CDR2 SFDVKD. The CDR3 length is 12 residues. This chain's CDR3 is CATSVRYYGYTF. Here the CDR3 DNA reads TGTGCCACCAGTGTGCGATACTATGGCTACACCTTC.

This clonotype was observed at least ten times. This chain joins TRBV9 and TRBJ2-5; D is unresolved. Germline CDR1 is SGDLS and CDR2 is YYNGEE. CDR3 size: 8 residues. V dropped 8 bases and J dropped 4 bases, with 0 bases sitting between them. The CDR3 reads CARETQYF. In DNA, the CDR3 is TGTGCCAGAGAGACCCAGTACTTC.

To note about this clonotype: A much larger clone is a single base away; this may be a read error. V and J are TRBV12-3 or TRBV12-4 and TRBJ1-6; D remains unclear. This CDR3 is built from 15 residues. CDR3 amino acids: CASSFVDAYNSLLHF. Written as DNA, the CDR3 is TGTGCCAGCAGTTTCGTAGACGCCTATAATTCACTCCTCCACTTT.

This clonotype was found many times. V usage is TRBV4-2 and J usage is TRBJ1-6, with D possibly being TRBD1 (6 bases). Germline CDR1 is LGHNA and CDR2 is YNFKEQ. The V and J ends lost 1 base and 9 bases respectively, with 13 bases between them. The CDR3 runs 15 residues. This CDR3 reads CASSQGYRVGSPLHF. DNA for the CDR3: TGTGCCAGCAGCCAAGGCTACAGGGTGGGTTCACCCCTCCACTTT.

This clonotype was counted between two and nine times. This chain uses TRBV7-8 with TRBJ2-7; 7 bases fit TRBD2. The last part of the DNA fits TRBJ2-1 better; the J call may be wrong. Germline values: CDR1 SGHVS, CDR2 FQNEAQ. This CDR3 contains 14 residues. The DNA for the CDR3 is TGTGCCAGCAGCTCGACGGGGACTACAGGCGAGCAGTTCTTC. Translated: CASSSTGTTGEQFF.

This clonotype was seen ten or more times. V and J are TRBV13 and TRBJ1-2; possibly TRBD1 for D (5 bases). The V and J ends lost 3 bases and 2 bases respectively, with 7 bases between them. Germline V gene data show CDR1 as PRHDT and CDR2 as FYEKMQ (reference sequence). The CDR3 spans 13 residues. The CDR3 DNA reads as TGTGCCAGCAGCTTTCGGGGGAACTATGGCTACACCTTC. Protein: CASSFRGNYGYTF.

This clonotype was seen at least ten times. The V gene is TRBV7-2, the J gene TRBJ1-3; no clear D. This CDR3 is built from 13 residues. Looked up from germline, CDR1 is SGHTA and CDR2 is FQGNSA. V lost 5 bases to trimming and J lost 4 bases, with 9 bases between them. In DNA form, the CDR3 reads TGTGCCAGCAGCCGCCTCAGGGGAAACACCATATATTTT. It codes for CASSRLRGNTIYF.

The sample holds many counts of this clonotype. The chain joins TRBV4-2 to TRBJ1-6, with D uncertain. V was cut by 0 bases and J by 15 bases, with 12 bases left in between. Per the germline V gene, CDR1 is LGHNA and CDR2 is YNFKEQ. CDR3 length: 13 residues. The CDR3 here is CASSQDRGGLLHF. DNA for the CDR3: TGTGCCAGCAGCCAAGATCGAGGCGGCCTCCTCCACTTT.

V usage is TRBV3-1 and J usage is TRBJ1-4; D is ambiguous. V was trimmed by 4 bases and J by 4 bases, leaving 16 bases between them. The CDR3 has 16 residues. Germline lookup yields CDR1 LGHDT and CDR2 YNNKEL (reference sequence). CDR3 nucleotides: TGTGCCAGCAGCCCACCAGCGTCAGGAAATAATGAAAAACTGTTTTTT. This encodes CASSPPASGNNEKLFF.

The sample holds many counts of this clonotype. The V and J genes are TRBV29-1 and TRBJ2-2; TRBD1 agrees at 10 bases. The CDR3 sequence is 17 residues long. CDR1 and CDR2 (germline): SQVTM, ANQGSEA. The J segment lost 6 bases and the V segment lost 4 bases, leaving 14 bases of the junction unmatched. The CDR3 DNA sequence: TGCAGCGTTGCAGCAAGATGGGACAGGGGTGGTGCCGGGGAGCTGTTTTTT. Protein: CSVAARWDRGGAGELFF.

This clonotype was counted many times. In DNA, the CDR3 is TGTGCCAGCAGCCAGTCGTTTCGGGAGACCCAGTACTTC. It encodes CASSQSFRETQYF. The chain uses TRBV14 and TRBJ2-5; no firm D call. Germline V gives CDR1 SGHDN, CDR2 FVKESK. The CDR3 loop spans 13 amino acids. V shed 3 bases and J shed 5 bases, with 10 bases lying between them.

The chain couples TRBV11-1 to TRBJ1-2, with 7 bases aligning to TRBD1. V was pared by 5 bases and J by 1 base, with 13 bases of the junction left unmatched. CDR3 length: 17 residues. Germline lookup yields CDR1 SGHAT and CDR2 FQDESV (reference sequence). The CDR3 reads CASSPAITGDDNYGYTF. The CDR3 region has the DNA TGTGCCAGCAGCCCGGCCATCACAGGGGACGATAACTATGGCTACACCTTC.

This clonotype was recorded many times. The chain joins TRBV4-3 to TRBJ1-2; D gene ambiguous. Per the germline V gene, CDR1 is LGHNA and CDR2 is YSLEER. This CDR3 region has 14 residues. Trimming shortened V by 0 bases and J by 7 bases, and 12 bases separated the two germline ends. CDR3 bases: TGCGCCAGCAGCCAAGACTACGGGTCGGGTGGCTACACCTTC. Its translation: CASSQDYGSGGYTF.

This chain connects TRBV7-8 to TRBJ2-6; D possibly corresponds to TRBD2 (5 bases). The CDR3 consists of 11 residues. V was clipped by 5 bases and J by 11 bases, with 7 bases between them. In germline, CDR1 is SGHVS, CDR2 FQNEAQ. The CDR3 spells CASSKDYVLTF. The CDR3 region has the DNA TGTGCCAGCAGCAAGGACTACGTCCTGACTTTC.

This clonotype was counted at least ten times. V gene TRBV7-9 combines with J gene TRBJ1-1, with D hard to call. The CDR3 loop spans 16 amino acids. V dropped 1 base and J dropped 1 base, with 13 bases sitting between them. The germline gives CDR1 SEHNR, CDR2 FQNEAQ (reference sequence). This CDR3 is CASSLEPARTNTEAFF. The CDR3 region has the DNA TGTGCCAGCAGCTTAGAGCCCGCCAGAACGAACACTGAAGCTTTCTTT.

In its sample, this clonotype was seen many times. The gene calls are TRBV19 and TRBJ1-4, with a possible D match to TRBD1 (5 bases). Trimming left V 3 bases short and J 4 bases short, with 12 bases between. The CDR3 runs 15 residues. CDR1 is LNHDA and CDR2 is SQIVND in the germline V gene (reference sequence). CDR3 sequence reads: CASSMRTRFNEKLFF. The CDR3 DNA reads as TGTGCCAGTAGTATGAGGACACGGTTTAATGAAAAACTGTTTTTT.

There are many counts of this clonotype. This sequence joins TRBV7-2 and TRBJ1-1; the match to TRBD1 covers 9 bases. Germline CDR1 SGHTA, CDR2 FQGNSA. With 5 bases clipped from V and 2 bases from J, the junction kept 3 bases outside the gene matches. The length of the CDR3 is 14 residues. The CDR3 nucleotides are TGTGCCAGCAGCCAACAGGGGGCAAACACTGAAGCTTTCTTT. Translating it yields CASSQQGANTEAFF.

The rearrangement links TRBV7-2 to TRBJ1-2, with TRBD1 as a possible D gene (6 bases). Germline loops: CDR1 SGHTA, CDR2 FQGNSA. There are 12 residues in the CDR3. The V and J ends lost 8 bases and 4 bases respectively, with 11 bases between them. DNA of the CDR3: TGTGCCAGCCCCTGGGACATCTATGGCTACACCTTC. It encodes CASPWDIYGYTF.

V usage is TRBV6-6 and J usage is TRBJ1-2; TRBD1 might be the D (5 bases). This CDR3 comprises 17 residues. The V gene lost 2 bases and the J gene lost 6 bases, with 22 bases spanning the gap. Germline CDR1 is MNHNY and CDR2 is SVGAGI (reference sequence). The CDR3 nucleotides read TGTGCCAGCAGTTACATGGGACTGGGGTTTGAATGGAATGGCTACACCTTC. Translated: CASSYMGLGFEWNGYTF.